This entry describes one TCR beta chain. After removal of 3 bases from V and 4 bases from J, the junction contained 3 bases not matched to a gene. Germline V gene lookup returns CDR1 SGDLS and CDR2 YYNGEE. This CDR3 region has 15 residues. This specimen belongs to a study of T cells in Graves' hyperthyroidism and ophthalmopathy. RNA transcripts yielded amplified TCR beta CDR3 regions. First-round RT-PCR targeting the TCR CDR3 was performed with the HTBI primer set. TCRdb re-called the multiplex PCR reads through MiXCR, storing one row per CDR3 protein. Of more than 550,000 distinct CDR3 sequences detected, approximately 18% appear once; the ten largest clones hold roughly 17%.

The sequence was collected from a woman aged 50 to 65 with Graves' hyperthyroidism that later progressed to Graves' ophthalmopathy. J is TRBJ1-6 and V is TRBV9, with 8 bases fitting TRBD1. Sequenced sample: blood. Written as DNA, the CDR3 is TGTGCCAGCAGCGCCCGGACAGGGTATAATTCACCCCTCCACTTT. It codes for CASSARTGYNSPLHF.